These 15 T cell receptor beta chains were all obtained from the same sample, sequenced in a study of blood T cells in healthy people across ages. Using a J-beta primer mix together with a sample-barcoded 5' primer, a second PCR was run for roughly 6 to 11 cycles. In TCRdb, the 5' RACE reads were re-called with MiXCR into one record per CDR3 protein. The sample contains some 730,000 distinct CDR3 sequences, 20% to 25% of which appear only once. The specimen was blood. All receptors come from an older man in good health.

This rearrangement joins TRBV24-1 to TRBJ1-1, with TRBD1 matching 8 bases. J lost 11 bases, V lost 5 bases, and 9 bases had no gene match. From germline, CDR1 is KGHDR and CDR2 SFDVKD. The CDR3 contains 13 residues. CDR3 amino acids: CATSAPGGGRAFF. In nucleotides, the CDR3 is TGTGCCACCAGTGCCCCAGGGGGCGGTCGGGCTTTCTTT.

The J gene is TRBJ2-2, the V gene TRBV12-3 or TRBV12-4, with a weak D call TRBD1 (6 bases). Trimming took 8 bases from V and 3 from J, leaving 10 bases between them. The CDR3 sequence is 13 residues long. In nucleotides, the CDR3 is TGTGCCAGCTCTTCAGGGGACACCGGGGAGCTGTTTTTT. It is translated as CASSSGDTGELFF.

This clonotype was recorded a few times. This sequence joins TRBV3-1 and TRBJ2-5; TRBD1 or TRBD2 may be the D gene (5 bases each). V was trimmed by 2 bases and J by 2 bases, leaving 12 bases between them. Germline CDR1 is LGHDT and CDR2 is YNNKEL (reference sequence). The CDR3 loop spans 15 amino acids. In DNA, the CDR3 is TGTGCCAGCAGCCAAATGGCCAGGGAGCAAGAGACCCAGTACTTC. Its translation: CASSQMAREQETQYF.

The chain couples TRBV6-2 or TRBV6-3 to TRBJ1-5; unclear D gene. V lost 5 bases to trimming and J lost 0 bases, with 14 bases between them. The CDR3 is made up of 16 amino acids. CDR1 and CDR2 (germline): MNHEY, SVGEGT. The CDR3: CASSRDQDYSNQPQHF. The CDR3 bases are TGTGCCAGCAGTCGCGACCAGGATTATAGCAATCAGCCCCAGCATTTT.

This clonotype has more than one count but fewer than ten. The gene calls are TRBV29-1 and TRBJ2-5; tentative D call: TRBD1 (5 bases). The J call could be wrong; TRBJ2-7 is a better fit for the DNA end. Germline-derived CDR1 and CDR2 are SQVTM and ANQGSEA. The CDR3 consists of 12 residues. The CDR3: CSVVGVLREQYF. CDR3 bases: TGCAGCGTTGTAGGGGTCCTACGCGAGCAGTACTTC.

This clonotype has just a few counts. The rearrangement uses TRBV5-1 and TRBJ2-1, with D perhaps TRBD1 or TRBD2 (5 bases each). Germline V gene lookup returns CDR1 SGHRS and CDR2 YFSETQ. The CDR3 totals 15 residues. Trimming took off 4 bases at V and 1 base at J, with 12 bases between the two ends. The CDR3 is CASSTDEGSYNEQFF. CDR3 sequence (DNA): TGCGCCAGCAGCACGGACGAGGGGTCCTACAATGAGCAGTTCTTC.

In this sample, this clonotype turned up a few times. The gene calls are TRBV5-6 and TRBJ2-6, with no clear D. Trimming shortened V by 3 bases and J by 2 bases, and 6 bases separated the two germline ends. The CDR3 is 14 amino acids. The germline gives CDR1 SGHDT, CDR2 YYEEEE. CDR3 sequence: CASSWGTGANVLTF. CDR3 bases: TGTGCCAGCAGCTGGGGTACTGGGGCCAACGTCCTGACTTTC.

The chain uses TRBV15 and TRBJ2-5; D uncertain. Germline V gene data show CDR1 as LNHNV and CDR2 as YYDKDF (reference sequence). The CDR3 spans 14 residues. V was clipped by 9 bases and J by 5 bases, with 19 bases between them. CDR3 in DNA: TGTGCCACACGATCATGGACCTTCTTGGAGACCCAGTACTTC. Its protein is CATRSWTFLETQYF. Full variable domain (remainder filled in from reference TRBV15 and TRBJ2-5): DAMVIQNPRYQVTQFGKPVTLSCSQTLNHNVMYWYQQKSSQAPKLLFHYYDKDFNNEADTPDNFQSRRPNTSFCFLDIRSPGLGDTAMYLCATRSWTFLETQYFGPGTRLLVL.

This clonotype has a handful of counts. J is TRBJ2-7 and V is TRBV27; D is unresolved. The CDR3 loop spans 13 amino acids. The V end lost 6 bases, the J end lost 2 bases, and 11 bases lay between the germline ends. Germline CDR1 reads MNHEY; CDR2 reads SMNVEV (reference sequence). The CDR3 spells CASSLTSAYEQYF. In nucleotides, the CDR3 is TGTGCCAGCAGCCTCACGTCTGCCTACGAGCAGTACTTC.

CDR3 sequence: CAISEEGQGPYEQYF. The CDR3 region has the DNA TGTGCCATCAGTGAGGAGGGACAGGGACCCTACGAGCAGTACTTC. The genes are TRBV10-3 and TRBJ2-7, with 9 positions matching TRBD1. V shed 2 bases, J shed 2 bases, and the junction held 4 bases outside the gene matches. Germline loops: CDR1 ENHRY, CDR2 SYGVKD. CDR3 size: 15 residues.

The gene calls are TRBV29-1 and TRBJ2-5; tentative D call: TRBD2 (6 bases). The CDR3 loop spans 12 amino acids. The V gene lost 7 bases and the J gene lost 5 bases, with 14 bases spanning the gap. Germline CDR1 reads SQVTM; CDR2 reads ANQGSEA. This chain's CDR3 is CSALPGGETQYF. The CDR3 nucleotides are TGCAGCGCCCTGCCCGGAGGGGAGACCCAGTACTTC.

This clonotype has a count of ten or more. This chain uses TRBV7-2 with TRBJ2-1; TRBD2 matches at 9 bases. Trimming removed 0 bases from V and 4 bases from J; junction bases left unmatched: 1. Germline CDR1 SGHTA, CDR2 FQGNSA. The CDR3 extends over 15 amino acids. This CDR3 reads CASSLAGLAYNEQFF. The CDR3 DNA reads as TGTGCCAGCAGCTTAGCGGGACTAGCTTACAATGAGCAGTTCTTC. Based on the CDR3 plus reference TRBV7-2 and TRBJ2-1, the full variable domain is GAGVSQSPSNKVTEKGKDVELRCDPISGHTALYWYRQSLGQGLEFLIYFQGNSAPDKSGLPSDRFSAERTGGSVSTLTIQRTQQEDSAVYLCASSLAGLAYNEQFFGPGTRLTVL.

In its sample, this clonotype was seen a few times. The chain links TRBV6-6 to TRBJ1-2, with 10 bases aligning to TRBD1. Looked up from germline, CDR1 is MNHNY and CDR2 is SVGAGI (reference sequence). The CDR3 runs 14 residues. V lost 4 bases and J lost 6; bases outside the gene matches: 5. CDR3 nucleotides: TGTGCCAGCAGTTGGGGGACAGGGGCTGATGGCTACACCTTC. It codes for CASSWGTGADGYTF.

This clonotype was seen a handful of times. The chain is built from TRBV20-1 and TRBJ2-3; 8 bases fit TRBD2. The germline CDR1 and CDR2 sequences are DFQATT and SNEGSKA (reference sequence). The CDR3 is 14 residues long. The J segment lost 2 bases and the V segment lost 5 bases, leaving 6 bases of the junction unmatched. The CDR3 loop is CSAQSGGHTDTQYF. Written as DNA, the CDR3 is TGCAGTGCTCAGAGCGGGGGCCACACAGATACGCAGTATTTT.

The V gene is TRBV20-1, the J gene TRBJ2-3, with no clear D. CDR1 DFQATT and CDR2 SNEGSKA come from the germline V gene (reference sequence). The length of the CDR3 is 14 residues. The V gene lost 6 bases and the J gene lost 4 bases, with 17 bases spanning the gap. The CDR3 loop is CSAEPTPPPDTQYF. In DNA, the CDR3 is TGCAGTGCCGAACCTACTCCTCCCCCAGATACGCAGTATTTT.